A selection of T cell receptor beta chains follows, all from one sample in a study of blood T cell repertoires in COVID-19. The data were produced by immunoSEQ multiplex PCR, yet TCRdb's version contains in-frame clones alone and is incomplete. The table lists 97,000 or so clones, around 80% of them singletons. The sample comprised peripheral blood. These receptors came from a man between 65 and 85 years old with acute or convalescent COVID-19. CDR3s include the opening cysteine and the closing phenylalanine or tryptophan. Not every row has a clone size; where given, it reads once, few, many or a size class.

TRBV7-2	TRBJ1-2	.	CASSDRGQVRYGYTF
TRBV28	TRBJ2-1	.	CASSWASRYNEQFF
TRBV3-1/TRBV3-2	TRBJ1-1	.	CASLGPTREEAFF
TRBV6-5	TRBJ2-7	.	CASSFLPGQGVHEQYF
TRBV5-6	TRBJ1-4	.	CASSKEPTGLGEKLFF
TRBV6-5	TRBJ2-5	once	CASNLGGQSQETQYF
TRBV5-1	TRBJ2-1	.	CASSGWTGDDEQFF
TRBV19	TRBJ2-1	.	CASSFRLAGNNEQFF
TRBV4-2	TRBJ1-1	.	CASSQGMTGYTEAFF
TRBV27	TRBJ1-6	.	CASSEAVPSPLHF
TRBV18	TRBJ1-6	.	CASSPPILQGASSPLHF
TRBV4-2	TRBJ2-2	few	CASSPPSVDTGELFF
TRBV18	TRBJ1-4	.	CASSHSGERNEKLFF
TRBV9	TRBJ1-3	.	CASSPGGQDSGNTIYF
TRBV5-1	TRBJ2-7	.	CASSSSSGQVYEQYF
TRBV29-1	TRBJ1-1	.	CSALMLVTEAFF
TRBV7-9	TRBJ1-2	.	CASSSQTGGRGGYTF
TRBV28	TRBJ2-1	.	CASSLGGGVEQFF
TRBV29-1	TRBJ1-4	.	CSAVRGVNEKLFF
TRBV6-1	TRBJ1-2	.	CASSEVTGGMGYTF
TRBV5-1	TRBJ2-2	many	CASSRGQGGTGELFF
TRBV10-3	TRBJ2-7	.	CAISDGLAYEQYF
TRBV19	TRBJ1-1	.	CASSIGGPTEAFF
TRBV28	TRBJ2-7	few	CASSLEGAREQYF
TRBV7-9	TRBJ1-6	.	CASSLGQGRYSPLHF
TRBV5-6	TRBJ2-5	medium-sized	CASSSLAETQYF
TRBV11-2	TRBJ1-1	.	CASSYGTGLGTEAFF
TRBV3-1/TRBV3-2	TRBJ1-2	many	CASSESGGAGYTF
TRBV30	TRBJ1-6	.	CAWSPGQYNSPLHF
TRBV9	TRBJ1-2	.	CASSVETGAGYGYTF
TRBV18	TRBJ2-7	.	CASSTESPTEQYF
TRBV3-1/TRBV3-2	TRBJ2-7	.	CASSQARVYEQYF
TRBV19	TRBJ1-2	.	CASTSTGYDGYTF
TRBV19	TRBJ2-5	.	CASSMGPRQQETQYF
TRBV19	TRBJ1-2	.	CASRPLRDRQDYGYTF